This is a list of T cell receptor beta chains from one sample in a study of blood T cell repertoires in COVID-19. Profiled with immunoSEQ multiplex PCR; TCRdb holds only in-frame clones, not every one. The data show 100,000 or so clones, around four fifths seen once. Sequencing was carried out using peripheral blood. The receptors shown here come from a woman in her 70s with acute or convalescent COVID-19. Each CDR3 is given with its conserved first and last residue. A D gene is named only where the DNA matches it firmly.

v_gene: TRBV27; d_gene: -; j_gene: TRBJ1-2; CDR3aa: CASSSTRQVIYGYTF; CDR3nt: TGTGCCAGCAGTTCGACCCGACAGGTTATCTATGGCTACACCTTC
v_gene: TRBV7-7; d_gene: TRBD1; j_gene: TRBJ1-6; CDR3aa: CASSLDRGSPLHF; CDR3nt: TGTGCCAGCAGCTTAGACAGGGGTTCACCCCTCCACTTT
v_gene: TRBV7-2; d_gene: TRBD2; j_gene: TRBJ2-5; CDR3aa: CASSKQLAGKETQYF; CDR3nt: TGTGCCAGCAGCAAGCAACTAGCGGGGAAAGAGACCCAGTACTTC
v_gene: TRBV11-2; d_gene: TRBD1; j_gene: TRBJ1-1; CDR3aa: CASSLGLLGTGGEAFF; CDR3nt: TGTGCCAGCAGCTTAGGTCTCCTAGGGACAGGGGGAGAAGCTTTCTTT
v_gene: TRBV6-6; d_gene: -; j_gene: TRBJ2-3; CDR3aa: CASMADFGTDTQYF; CDR3nt: TGTGCCAGCATGGCGGATTTCGGCACAGATACGCAGTATTTT
v_gene: TRBV7-2; d_gene: -; j_gene: TRBJ1-2; CDR3aa: CASSLGAGDGYTF; CDR3nt: TGTGCCAGCAGCTTAGGCGCGGGGGACGGCTACACCTTC
v_gene: TRBV7-6; d_gene: TRBD2; j_gene: TRBJ2-2; CDR3aa: CASSPTHGGAANTGELFF; CDR3nt: TGTGCCAGCAGCCCTACCCACGGGGGGGCGGCGAACACCGGGGAACTGTTTTTT
v_gene: TRBV5-5; d_gene: -; j_gene: TRBJ1-4; CDR3aa: CASSFGRDIGEKLFF; CDR3nt: TGTGCCAGCAGCTTTGGTAGGGACATAGGTGAAAAACTGTTTTTT
v_gene: TRBV2; d_gene: -; j_gene: TRBJ2-5; CDR3aa: CASSEDLAETQYF; CDR3nt: TGTGCCAGCAGTGAAGATCTAGCGGAGACCCAGTACTTC
v_gene: TRBV10-2; d_gene: TRBD1; j_gene: TRBJ1-1; CDR3aa: CASSNRGFDTEAFF; CDR3nt: TGCGCCAGCAGTAACAGGGGATTCGACACTGAAGCTTTCTTT
v_gene: TRBV19; d_gene: -; j_gene: TRBJ1-3; CDR3aa: CASSEQPSSGNTIYF; CDR3nt: TGTGCCAGTAGTGAACAGCCCAGTTCTGGAAACACCATATATTTT